This T cell receptor beta chain was observed in a study of cytomegalovirus exposure and HLA in healthy donors. Turning to the study itself: Earlier, roughly 180 million T cells were analyzed, and some 120 million unique TCR beta sequences were found among them.

The V end was cut by 3 bases, the J end by 2 bases, with 8 bases between. The CDR3 sequence is 13 residues long. Per the germline V gene, CDR1 is SSHAT and CDR2 is FNYEAQ (reference sequence). Study-wide results and limits: The study flagged fewer than 200 TCR beta chains as cytomegalovirus-associated.

A word on this clone: Antigen unknown.

The PCR contained 60 Vbeta and 13 Jbeta primers. Assay: immunoSEQ multiplex PCR; the TCRdb copy retains only in-frame clones and omits some. The table lists about 120,000 clones, 50% to 65% of them singletons. The chain uses TRBV7-7 and TRBJ2-7; weak D call: TRBD1 (5 bases). The sequenced sample consisted of PBMCs. This sequence originates from a man between 40 and 49 years old in good health and CMV-seropositive. CDR3 sequence (DNA): TGTGCCAGCAGCTTGACAGAGACCTACGAGCAGTACTTC. This sequence encodes CASSLTETYEQYF. The full variable domain, rest sourced from reference TRBV7-7 and TRBJ2-7, is GAGVSQSPRYKVTKRGQDVTLRCDPISSHATLYWYQQALGQGPEFLTYFNYEAQPDKSGLPSDRFSAERPEGSISTLTIQRTEQRDSAMYRCASSLTETYEQYFGPGTRLTVT.